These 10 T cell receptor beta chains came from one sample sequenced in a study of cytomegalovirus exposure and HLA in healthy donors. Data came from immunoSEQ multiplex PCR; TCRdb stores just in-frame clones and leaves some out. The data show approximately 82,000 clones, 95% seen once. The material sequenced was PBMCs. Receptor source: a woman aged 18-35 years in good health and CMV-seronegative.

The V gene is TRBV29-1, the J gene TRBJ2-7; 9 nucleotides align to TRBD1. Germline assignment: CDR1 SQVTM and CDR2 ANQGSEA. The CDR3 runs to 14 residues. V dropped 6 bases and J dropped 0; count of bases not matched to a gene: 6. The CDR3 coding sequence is TGCAGCGTCCGGGGACAGGGAAGCTCCTACGAGCAGTACTTC. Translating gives CSVRGQGSSYEQYF.

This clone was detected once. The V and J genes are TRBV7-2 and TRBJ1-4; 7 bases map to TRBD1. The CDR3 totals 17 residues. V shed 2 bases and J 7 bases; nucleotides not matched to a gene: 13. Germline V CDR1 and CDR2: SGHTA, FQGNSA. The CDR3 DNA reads TGTGCCAGCAGCTTATCTTTGTTTGGACAGGACGGTGAAAAACTGTTTTTT. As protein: CASSLSLFGQDGEKLFF.

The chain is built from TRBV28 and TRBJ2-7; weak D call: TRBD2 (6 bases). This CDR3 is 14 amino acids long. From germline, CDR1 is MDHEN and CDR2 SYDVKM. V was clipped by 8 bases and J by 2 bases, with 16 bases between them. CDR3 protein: CASQSRTGAYEQYF. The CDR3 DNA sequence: TGTGCCAGCCAATCTAGGACGGGAGCCTACGAGCAGTACTTC.

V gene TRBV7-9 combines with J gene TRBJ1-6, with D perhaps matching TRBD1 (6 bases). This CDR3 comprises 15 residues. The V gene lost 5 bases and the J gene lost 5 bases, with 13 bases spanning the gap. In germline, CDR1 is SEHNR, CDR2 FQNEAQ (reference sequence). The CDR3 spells CASSTSQGNNSPLHF. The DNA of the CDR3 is TGTGCCAGCAGCACGTCTCAGGGGAATAATTCACCCCTCCACTTT.

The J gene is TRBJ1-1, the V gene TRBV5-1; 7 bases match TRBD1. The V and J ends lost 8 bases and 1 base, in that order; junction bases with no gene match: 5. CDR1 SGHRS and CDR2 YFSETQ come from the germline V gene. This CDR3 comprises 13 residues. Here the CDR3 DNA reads TGCGCCAGTGGGACAGTTACGAACACTGAAGCTTTCTTT. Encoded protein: CASGTVTNTEAFF. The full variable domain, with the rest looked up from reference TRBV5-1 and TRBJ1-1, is KAGVTQTPRYLIKTRGQQVTLSCSPISGHRSVSWYQQTPGQGLQFLFEYFSETQRNKGNFPGRFSGRQFSNSRSEMNVSTLELGDSALYLCASGTVTNTEAFFGQGTRLTVV.

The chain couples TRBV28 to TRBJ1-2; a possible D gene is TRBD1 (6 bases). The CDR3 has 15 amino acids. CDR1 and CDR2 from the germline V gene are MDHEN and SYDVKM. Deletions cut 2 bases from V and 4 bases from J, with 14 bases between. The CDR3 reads CASSLGGAGGYGYTF. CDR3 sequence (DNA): TGTGCCAGCAGTTTAGGGGGCGCGGGGGGCTATGGCTACACCTTC.

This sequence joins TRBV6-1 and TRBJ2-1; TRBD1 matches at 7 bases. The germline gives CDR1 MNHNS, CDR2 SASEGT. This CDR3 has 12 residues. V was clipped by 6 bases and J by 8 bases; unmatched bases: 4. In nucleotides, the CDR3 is TGTGCCAGCAGCCCCCAGGGGGATGAGCAGTTCTTC. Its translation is CASSPQGDEQFF.

This chain's CDR3 is CASSLLGGPGELFF. For the CDR3, the DNA is TGTGCCAGCAGTTTACTAGGCGGGCCCGGGGAGCTGTTTTTT. V gene TRBV27 combines with J gene TRBJ2-2, with a weak D call TRBD2 (5 bases). The germline gives CDR1 MNHEY, CDR2 SMNVEV (reference sequence). CDR3 length: 14 residues. The V end lost 2 bases, the J end lost 6 bases, and 10 bases lay between the germline ends.

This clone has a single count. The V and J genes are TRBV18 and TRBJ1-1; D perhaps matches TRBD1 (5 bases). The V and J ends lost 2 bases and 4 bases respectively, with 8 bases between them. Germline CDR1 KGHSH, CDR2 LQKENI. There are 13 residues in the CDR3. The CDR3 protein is CASSPVGGTEAFF. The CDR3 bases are TGTGCCAGCTCACCAGTGGGGGGCACTGAAGCTTTCTTT.

The CDR3 coding sequence is TGCAGTGCTAGAGATTTAGGGGCACAATACTTC. As protein: CSARDLGAQYF. This chain joins TRBV20-1 and TRBJ2-5, with D possibly being TRBD1 (5 bases). V was clipped by 0 bases and J by 14 bases, with 13 bases between them. The CDR3 has 11 residues. CDR1 and CDR2 from the germline V gene are DFQATT and SNEGSKA (reference sequence).